The following is a T cell receptor beta chain sequence with its context. As yet, its antigen is unknown. This entry is derived from a study of cytomegalovirus exposure and HLA in healthy donors. Study overall: Later analysis reported that the 110 or so validation repertoires shared the platform of the approximately 670 first-cohort repertoires.

Findings and limits, study-wide: In the approximately 120 validation repertoires, a later analysis found that first-cohort TCR clusters tended to co-occur.

Profiled with immunoSEQ multiplex PCR; TCRdb holds only in-frame clones, not every one. The table includes 250,000 to 400,000 clones, approximately 88% detected once. CDR1 is SGDLS, CDR2 YYNGEE, per germline. V trimming: 0 bases; J trimming: 4 bases; junction bases outside the gene matches: 5. The CDR3 contains 16 residues. V and J are TRBV9 and TRBJ1-3; 9 bases map to TRBD1. The receptor was isolated from a man aged 30-40 years in good health and CMV-seronegative. Sequenced: PBMCs. CDR3 loop: CASSVDPTGGGNTIYF. CDR3 nucleotide sequence: TGTGCCAGCAGCGTAGATCCGACAGGGGGGGGAAACACCATATATTTT.